This T cell receptor (beta chain) originates from a study of blood T cell repertoires in COVID-19. Study as a whole: Sample material is recorded as cDNA or gDNA derived from T cells, B-cell-depleted T cells, or PBMCs.

Study processing details: Using reference gene primer amplification, nucleated cell counts were estimated. Profiling relied on immunoSEQ multiplex PCR, and the TCRdb table lists in-frame clones only, not all of them. V, J and clone size were drawn from that table, and D and trimming were deduced from the DNA. The sample includes some 300,000 clones, around 90% seen only once; the top ten take 2% to 3%. CDR3 length: 15 amino acids. Trimming took 5 bases from V and 2 from J, leaving 15 bases between them. Germline assignment: CDR1 SGHAT and CDR2 FQNNGV. The sequenced sample consisted of peripheral blood. The gene calls are TRBV11-2 and TRBJ2-5, with a possible D match to TRBD2 (6 bases). The sequence was collected from a man aged 18 to 29 with active or convalescent COVID-19. CDR3 sequence reads: CASSLSGGLQETQYF. The CDR3, as DNA: TGTGCCAGCAGCCTATCCGGAGGACTACAAGAGACCCAGTACTTC.